The 10 T cell receptor beta chains given below trace back to one sample, sequenced in a study of blood T cell repertoires in COVID-19. Sequenced by immunoSEQ multiplex PCR; TCRdb stores in-frame clones only, minus some. The table records more than 150,000 clones, about 90% of them present only once. The specimen sequenced was PBMCs or T cells enriched from blood (not recorded which). These receptors were collected from a woman aged 50 to 65 who had recovered from COVID-19.

The chain joins TRBV4-1 to TRBJ1-1; D gene uncertain. CDR1 and CDR2 from the germline V gene are MGHRA and YSYEKL. The V end was cut by 4 bases, the J end by 10 bases, with 28 bases between. The CDR3 runs to 17 residues. The CDR3 DNA follows: TGCGCCAGCAGCCGATTAGGCGGCAGCGGCAACTCGGGAGGAGCTTTCTTT. Translation: CASSRLGGSGNSGGAFF.

The genes are TRBV19 and TRBJ2-7; no definite D call. Looked up from germline, CDR1 is LNHDA and CDR2 is SQIVND (reference sequence). V was trimmed by 1 base and J by 0 bases, leaving 10 bases between them. CDR3 size: 15 residues. Here the CDR3 reads CASSIGPRSSYEQYF. CDR3 sequence (DNA): TGTGCCAGTAGTATAGGTCCACGGTCCTCCTACGAGCAGTACTTC.

The CDR3, as DNA: TGTGCCACCCGGGACAGGGCCTACGAGCAGTACTTC. Translating it yields CATRDRAYEQYF. The V call is TRBV27, the J call TRBJ2-7; 9 bases align to TRBD1. The CDR3 has 12 residues. CDR1 MNHEY and CDR2 SMNVEV come from the germline V gene (reference sequence). V shed 10 bases, J shed 2 bases, and the junction held 3 bases outside the gene matches.

The chain combines TRBV6-1 with TRBJ2-7; D is possibly TRBD2 (7 bases). This CDR3 region has 14 residues. V lost 1 base to trimming and J lost 2 bases, with 9 bases between them. The germline gives CDR1 MNHNS, CDR2 SASEGT. CDR3 sequence (DNA): TGTGCCAGCAGTGAAGGGGGGGGGCCCTACGAGCAGTACTTC. Its protein is CASSEGGGPYEQYF.

This rearrangement joins TRBV30 to TRBJ1-5; 7 bases agree with TRBD1. The CDR3 sequence is 14 residues long. CDR1 is GTSNPN and CDR2 is SVGIG in the germline V gene (reference sequence). V trimming: 4 bases; J trimming: 7 bases; junction bases outside the gene matches: 10. The CDR3: CAWTQGMGEQPQHF. In nucleotides, the CDR3 is TGTGCCTGGACACAGGGGATGGGAGAACAGCCCCAGCATTTT.

V is TRBV11-3 and J is TRBJ1-2; D possibly corresponds to TRBD1 (5 bases). The CDR3 runs 15 residues. The V end was cut by 5 bases, the J end by 2 bases, with 15 bases between. The germline V gene encodes CDR1 SGHNT and CDR2 YENEEA. Here the CDR3 reads CASSPSGGTNYGYTF. CDR3 DNA sequence: TGTGCCAGCAGCCCAAGCGGGGGGACCAACTATGGCTACACCTTC.

The chain employs TRBV30 and TRBJ2-3, with 8 bases matching TRBD2. Germline V gene lookup returns CDR1 GTSNPN and CDR2 SVGIG (reference sequence). This CDR3 is 14 amino acids long. V lost 2 bases, J lost 3 bases, and 4 bases stayed unmatched. The CDR3 sequence is CAWSFAGGTDTQYF. The DNA of the CDR3 is TGTGCCTGGAGTTTCGCGGGAGGTACAGATACGCAGTATTTT. The full variable domain, completed using reference TRBV30 and TRBJ2-3, is SQTIHQWPATLVQPVGSPLSLECTVEGTSNPNLYWYRQAAGRGLQLLFYSVGIGQISSEVPQNLSASRPQDRQFILSSKKLLLSDSGFYLCAWSFAGGTDTQYFGPGTRLTVL.

V gene TRBV6-6 combines with J gene TRBJ2-1; 15 nucleotides match TRBD2. Germline V gene data show CDR1 as MNHNY and CDR2 as SVGAGI (reference sequence). The CDR3 contains 19 residues. Germline trimming cut 5 bases from V and 0 bases from J; bases unmatched to any gene: 8. The CDR3 DNA follows: TGTGCCAGCAGTCGTGGACTAGCGGGAGGGCCGAGCTCCTACAATGAGCAGTTCTTC. Translating gives CASSRGLAGGPSSYNEQFF.

V and J are TRBV18 and TRBJ1-1; 12 bases line up with TRBD1. Trimming removed 4 bases from V and 3 bases from J; junction bases left unmatched: 12. Germline CDR1 and CDR2: KGHSH and LQKENI. This CDR3 is built from 18 residues. The CDR3 here is CASSLVPGTGGADTEAFF. CDR3 DNA: TGTGCCAGCTCACTTGTTCCCGGGACAGGGGGCGCGGACACTGAAGCTTTCTTT.

V is TRBV5-1 and J is TRBJ2-2; D is perhaps TRBD1 (5 bases). There are 14 residues in the CDR3. With 2 bases removed from V and 7 bases from J, the gap between germline ends came to 12 bases. Germline V gene data show CDR1 as SGHRS and CDR2 as YFSETQ. CDR3 bases: TGCGCCAGCAGCTTACAGGATCGAGGCGGGGAGCTGTTTTTT. This encodes CASSLQDRGGELFF.